The 14 T cell receptor beta chains below were found in one sample sequenced in a study of glioma-infiltrating T cells. TCR alpha and beta CDR3 regions were amplified from RNA using iRepertoire nested multiplex PCR. TCRdb reanalysed the multiplex PCR reads using MiXCR and keeps one entry per CDR3 protein. Among some 110,000 distinct CDR3 sequences, 20% to 25% were seen once, and the ten largest hold 13% to 15%. Sequences were obtained from glioma tissue, nonneoplastic brain tissue, or PBMCs (not recorded which). These receptors all come from a human donor with low-grade glioma or glioblastoma, undergoing nonglioma brain surgery, or in good health (not recorded which).

At least ten counts were recorded for this clonotype. CDR3 sequence (DNA): TGTGCCAGCAGTTTCTCCCGAAGCACAGATACGCAGTATTTT. Translation: CASSFSRSTDTQYF. The J gene is TRBJ2-3, the V gene TRBV28; D remains ambiguous. CDR3 length: 14 amino acids. V was shortened by 3 bases and J by 0 bases, with 7 bases between the two germline ends. Per the germline V gene, CDR1 is MDHEN and CDR2 is SYDVKM.

This clonotype occurred many times. The chain carries TRBV6-6 and TRBJ1-1; 7 bases match TRBD1. From germline, CDR1 is MNHNY and CDR2 SVGAGI (reference sequence). V lost 0 bases and J lost 1; bases outside the gene matches: 8. The CDR3 is 17 amino acids. This CDR3 reads CASSYSTTGRTNTEAFF. For the CDR3, the DNA is TGTGCCAGCAGTTACTCGACGACAGGGAGGACGAACACTGAAGCTTTCTTT.

This clonotype was counted once. This may stem from a read error, because a much larger clone lies one nucleotide away. The chain uses TRBV9 and TRBJ2-6; TRBD2 is a possible D gene (6 bases). V was trimmed by 0 bases and J by 8 bases, leaving 9 bases between them. CDR3 size: 14 residues. From germline, CDR1 is SGDLS and CDR2 YYNGEE. The CDR3 nucleotides are TGTGCCAGCAGCGTAGTCGGCGGGACCAACGTCCTGACTTTC. This encodes CASSVVGGTNVLTF.

A note on this clonotype: A much larger clone differs from this one at a single base, so this may be a read error. CDR3 in DNA: TGTGCCAGCAGCCGTCCCGAGGGGTCAGATACGCAGTATTTT. It codes for CASSRPEGSDTQYF. The V call is TRBV7-2, the J call TRBJ2-3, with D possibly being TRBD1 or TRBD2 (5 bases each). CDR1 SGHTA and CDR2 FQGNSA come from the germline V gene. This CDR3 spans 14 amino acids. V was trimmed by 5 bases and J by 4 bases, leaving 13 bases between them.

In this sample, this clonotype turned up many times. The chain links TRBV20-1 to TRBJ2-7; D is perhaps TRBD2 (6 bases). V was cut by 3 bases and J by 3 bases, with 15 bases left in between. The germline V gene has CDR1 DFQATT and CDR2 SNEGSKA (reference sequence). The CDR3 is 14 residues long. The CDR3 spells CSASSSGSGYEQYF. The CDR3 nucleotides are TGCAGTGCTAGTTCGTCCGGGAGTGGCTACGAGCAGTACTTC.

This clonotype occurred many times. This chain links TRBV9 with TRBJ2-3, with a weak D call TRBD1 (5 bases). Trimming took off 0 bases at V and 5 bases at J, with 10 bases between the two ends. The CDR3 has 14 amino acids. Germline CDR1 reads SGDLS; CDR2 reads YYNGEE. The CDR3 region has the DNA TGTGCCAGCAGCGTAGGGGCAGGGCAAGATACGCAGTATTTT. It specifies CASSVGAGQDTQYF.

V and J are TRBV29-1 and TRBJ1-1, with 8 bases that match TRBD1. V lost 3 bases to trimming and J lost 4 bases; unmatched junction nucleotides: 7. The CDR3 runs 14 residues. Germline CDR1 is SQVTM and CDR2 is ANQGSEA. This CDR3 reads CSVELTGVGTEAFF. The CDR3 DNA reads as TGCAGCGTTGAGCTGACAGGGGTCGGCACTGAAGCTTTCTTT.

At least ten counts were recorded for this clonotype. V and J are TRBV7-9 and TRBJ2-3; TRBD1 is a possible D gene (6 bases). Trimming removed 3 bases from V and 2 bases from J, with 9 bases in between. Germline assignment: CDR1 SEHNR and CDR2 FQNEAQ (reference sequence). The CDR3 totals 14 residues. CDR3 DNA sequence: TGTGCCAGCAGCTTGGACAGTTCCACAGATACGCAGTATTTT. Its protein is CASSLDSSTDTQYF.

This clonotype was detected many times. The J gene is TRBJ2-7, the V gene TRBV6-1, with 8 bases lining up with TRBD1. CDR1 is MNHNS, CDR2 SASEGT, per germline. V lost 6 bases and J lost 5; bases outside the gene matches: 9. CDR3 length: 14 residues. CDR3 sequence (DNA): TGTGCCAGCAGATCCAGGGGGCGCAGCAACGAGCAGTACTTC. Residues: CASRSRGRSNEQYF.

Remarks on this clonotype: This could be a read error, since a much larger clone is one nucleotide away. The V and J genes are TRBV11-2 and TRBJ2-1, with TRBD2 matching over 8 bases. CDR1 is SGHAT, CDR2 FQNNGV, per germline. The CDR3 sequence is 14 residues long. CDR3 sequence (DNA): TGTGACAGCAGCCCTCCAAAGCGGGAGAGTGAGCAGTTCTTC. Translation gives CDSSPPKRESEQFF. Looking up the rest from reference TRBV11-2 and TRBJ2-1 gives the full variable domain: EAGVAQSPRYKIIEKRQSVAFWCNPISGHATLYWYQQILGQGPKLLIQFQNNGVVDDSQLPKDRFSAERLKGVDSTLKIQPAKLEDSAVYLCDSSPPKRESEQFFGPGTRLTVL.

Worth noting for this clonotype: One end of the junction does not line up with germline, which may come from a read error. This sequence joins TRBV12-3 or TRBV12-4 and TRBJ1-2; D remains ambiguous. The CDR3 contains 12 residues. CDR3 region: CASSLHNYCYTF. CDR3 nucleotides: TGTGCCAGCAGTTTACATAACTATTGCTACACCTTC.

The V gene is TRBV30, the J gene TRBJ2-1; 7 nucleotides line up with TRBD2. This CDR3 region has 12 residues. The germline V gene has CDR1 GTSNPN and CDR2 SVGIG (reference sequence). J gave up 5 bases and V 4 bases, and 2 bases lay outside the gene matches. The CDR3 reads CAWMGLNNEQFF. As DNA, the CDR3 is TGTGCCTGGATGGGACTAAACAATGAGCAGTTCTTC.

Concerning this clonotype itself: A read error may be the cause here, since a much bigger clone is one base away. The chain joins TRBV6-2 or TRBV6-3 to TRBJ2-7; the D gene is possibly TRBD2 (6 bases). The CDR3 runs 16 residues. The germline V gene encodes CDR1 MNHEY and CDR2 SVGEGT. V lost 6 bases to trimming and J lost 3 bases, with 21 bases between them. As DNA, the CDR3 is TGTGCCAGCAGAACCTCCCGACTAGGAGCAGGCTACGAGCAGTACTTC. It yields the protein CASRTSRLGAGYEQYF.

This clonotype has ten or more counts. This rearrangement joins TRBV7-9 to TRBJ2-1; D not certain. The germline V gene encodes CDR1 SEHNR and CDR2 FQNEAQ (reference sequence). Trimming took off 3 bases at V and 7 bases at J, with 7 bases between the two ends. CDR3 length: 12 amino acids. CDR3 nucleotides: TGTGCCAGCAGCTTCGAGAGGAATGAGCAGTTCTTC. Its protein is CASSFERNEQFF.